Below, one T cell receptor (beta chain) is given with its context. Germline loops: CDR1 SEHNR, CDR2 FQNEAQ (reference sequence). The CDR3 covers 12 residues. V was pared by 0 bases and J by 6 bases, with 4 bases between. This specimen comes from a study of CD8+ T cells in alopecia areata. Sequencing templates came from extracted RNA that was reverse transcribed into cDNA. Profiled with immunoSEQ multiplex PCR; TCRdb holds only in-frame clones, not every one. The data show around 120,000 clones, around 56% seen once. As to treatment: oral pan-JAK inhibitor, 5-10 mg twice daily. The rearrangement joins TRBV7-9 to TRBJ2-3; D gene unclear. The sequence derives from a human donor with alopecia areata. The sample in question was CD4+ T cells sorted from blood, obtained at week 4, from a patient treated with tofacitinib. The DNA for the CDR3 is TGTGCCAGCAGCTTAGCGGTTGATACGCAGTATTTT. Protein product: CASSLAVDTQYF. The entire variable domain, with the rest obtained from reference TRBV7-9 and TRBJ2-3, is as follows: DTGVSQNPRHKITKRGQNVTFRCDPISEHNRLYWYRQTLGQGPEFLTYFQNEAQLEKSRLLSDRFSAERPKGSFSTLEIQRTEQGDSAMYLCASSLAVDTQYFGPGTRLTVL.